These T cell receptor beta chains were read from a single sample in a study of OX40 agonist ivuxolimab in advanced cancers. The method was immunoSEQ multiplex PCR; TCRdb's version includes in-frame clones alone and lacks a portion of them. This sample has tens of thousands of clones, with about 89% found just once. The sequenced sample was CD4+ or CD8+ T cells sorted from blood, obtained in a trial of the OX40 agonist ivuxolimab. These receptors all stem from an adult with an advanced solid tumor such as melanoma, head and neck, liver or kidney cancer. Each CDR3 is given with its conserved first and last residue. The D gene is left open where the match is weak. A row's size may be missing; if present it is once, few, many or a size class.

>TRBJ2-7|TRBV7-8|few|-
TGTGCCAGCAGCTTGGGGGAGCCGGGAACGACCTACGAGCAGTACTTC
CASSLGEPGTTYEQYF
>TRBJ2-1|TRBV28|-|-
TGTGCCAGCAGTTTCGAACTCAATGAGCAGTTCTTC
CASSFELNEQFF
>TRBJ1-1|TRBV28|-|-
TGTGCCAGCAGTTTCGCAAGGCTTGAAGCTTTCTTT
CASSFARLEAFF
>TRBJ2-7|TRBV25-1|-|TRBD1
TGTGCCAGCAGTGGGACAGGGTTCGGCTACGAGCAGTACTTC
CASSGTGFGYEQYF
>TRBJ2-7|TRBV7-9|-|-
TGTGCCAGCAGCTTAGAGAGAGGGAGCCAAGGCGAGCAGTACTTC
CASSLERGSQGEQYF
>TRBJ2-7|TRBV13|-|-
TGTGCCAGCAGCCACGCAAATATCTACGAGCAGTACTTC
CASSHANIYEQYF
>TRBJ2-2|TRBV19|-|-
TGTGCCAGTAGTTGGAATGCCGGGGAGCTGTTTTTT
CASSWNAGELFF
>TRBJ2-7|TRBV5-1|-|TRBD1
TGCGCCAGCAGCCCCGGGACAGGCCCCTCCTACGAGCAGTACTTC
CASSPGTGPSYEQYF
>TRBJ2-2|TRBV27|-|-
TGTGCCAGCAGTCTAAACACCGGGGAGCTGTTTTTT
CASSLNTGELFF
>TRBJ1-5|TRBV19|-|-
TGTGCCAGTAGTAGAGAAGGAGGGGTCAATCAGCCCCAGCATTTT
CASSREGGVNQPQHF
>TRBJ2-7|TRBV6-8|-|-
TGCGCCAGCAGTGCCGGGTACGAGCAGTACTTC
CASSAGYEQYF
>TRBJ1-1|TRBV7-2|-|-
TGTGCCAGCAGCCCTCACCCGGGGGGCACTGAAGCTTTCTTT
CASSPHPGGTEAFF
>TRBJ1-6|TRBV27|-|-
TGTGCCAGCAGCCGGGATCCGGGGATTTCACCCCTCCACTTT
CASSRDPGISPLHF
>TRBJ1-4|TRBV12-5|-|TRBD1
TGTGCTAGTGGTTTGGTACTAGGGGGCTCCGAAAAACTGTTTTTT
CASGLVLGGSEKLFF
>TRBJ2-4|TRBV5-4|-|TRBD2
TGTGCCAGCAGCCCATCGGGACTAGCCGGGGTGGAGTACTTC
CASSPSGLAGVEYF
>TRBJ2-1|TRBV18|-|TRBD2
TGTGCCAGCTCACCAGGGACTAGCTGGGGTTCCTACAATGAGCAGTTCTTC
CASSPGTSWGSYNEQFF